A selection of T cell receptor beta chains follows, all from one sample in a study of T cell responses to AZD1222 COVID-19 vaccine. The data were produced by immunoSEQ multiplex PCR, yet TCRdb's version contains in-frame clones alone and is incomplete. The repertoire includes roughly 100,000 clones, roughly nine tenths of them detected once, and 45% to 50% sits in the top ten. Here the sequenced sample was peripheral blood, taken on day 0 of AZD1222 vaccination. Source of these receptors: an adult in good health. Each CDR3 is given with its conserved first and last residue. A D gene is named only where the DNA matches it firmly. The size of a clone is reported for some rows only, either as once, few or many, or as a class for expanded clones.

CASSQDRVGSPLHF TGTGCCAGCTCACAGGACAGGGTTGGTTCACCCCTCCACTTT TRBV18 TRBD1 TRBJ1-6 NA
CAISESGTSDADTQYF TGTGCCATCAGTGAGTCTGGGACTAGCGATGCGGATACGCAGTATTTT TRBV10-3 TRBD2 TRBJ2-3 NA
CASSSGTLSYEQYF TGTGCCAGCAGCTCCGGGACTCTCTCCTACGAGCAGTACTTC TRBV7-9 NA TRBJ2-7 few
CASSQGFGGMGTEAFF TGTGCCAGCAGCCAAGGGTTCGGGGGGATGGGCACTGAAGCTTTCTTT TRBV14 NA TRBJ1-1 NA
CASILNSRGTEAFF TGTGCCAGCATCTTAAACAGCAGGGGCACTGAAGCTTTCTTT TRBV6-5 NA TRBJ1-1 NA
CASSVGTGDSYNEQFF TGTGCCAGCAGCGTGGGAACGGGAGACTCCTACAATGAGCAGTTCTTC TRBV9 NA TRBJ2-1 once
CASSPHEAGGVQQYF TGTGCCAGTAGTCCCCATGAGGCGGGGGGGGTCCAGCAGTACTTC TRBV19 TRBD2 TRBJ2-7 NA
CASSQGPWVNGYTF TGTGCCAGCAGCCAAGGGCCCTGGGTTAATGGCTACACCTTC TRBV3-1/TRBV3-2 NA TRBJ1-2 NA
CASSSRTSGSSYEQYF TGTGCCAGCAGCTCCCGGACTAGCGGGAGCTCCTACGAGCAGTACTTC TRBV7-3 TRBD2 TRBJ2-7 NA
CASSGTPSPLHF TGTGCCAGCAGTGGGACTCCTTCACCCCTCCACTTT TRBV2 NA TRBJ1-6 NA
CASSLGRFHEQYF TGTGCCAGCAGCTTAGGCAGGTTCCACGAGCAGTACTTC TRBV11-2 NA TRBJ2-7 NA
CSVERQGGNEQYF TGCAGCGTTGAAAGACAGGGGGGGAACGAGCAGTACTTC TRBV29-1 TRBD1 TRBJ2-7 once
CASSDLRTSTDTQYF TGTGCCAGCAGTGATCTACGGACTAGCACAGATACGCAGTATTTT TRBV6-1 NA TRBJ2-3 NA
CATDSASVYGYTF TGTGCCACCGACTCTGCCAGTGTCTATGGCTACACCTTC TRBV28 NA TRBJ1-2 once
CASSFGGSTDTQYF TGTGCCAGCAGCTTCGGGGGTAGCACAGATACGCAGTATTTT TRBV7-7 NA TRBJ2-3 once
CASIGGWYQETQYF TGTGCCAGCATCGGTGGTTGGTACCAAGAGACCCAGTACTTC TRBV6-5 NA TRBJ2-5 NA
CASSPGSSHRERYGYTF TGTGCCAGCAGCCCCGGGAGCTCCCACAGGGAACGGTATGGCTACACCTTC TRBV7-2 NA TRBJ1-2 NA
CAGSPGAQSSYEQYF TGTGCCGGTTCACCAGGGGCCCAATCTTCCTACGAGCAGTACTTC TRBV2 NA TRBJ2-7 NA
CSVGSGQGNEQYF TGCAGCGTTGGGAGCGGACAGGGGAACGAGCAGTACTTC TRBV29-1 TRBD1 TRBJ2-7 NA
CSVSGTQYF TGCAGCGTTAGTGGGACCCAGTACTTC TRBV29-1 NA TRBJ2-5 NA
CASSRGFSGANVLTF TGTGCCAGCAGCCGGGGTTTTAGTGGGGCCAACGTCCTGACTTTC TRBV7-2 NA TRBJ2-6 NA
CASSSGTGLWVYNEQFF TGTGCCAGTAGTTCCGGGACAGGGCTTTGGGTCTACAATGAGCAGTTCTTC TRBV19 TRBD1 TRBJ2-1 NA
CAISESKGQGNTEAFF TGTGCCATCAGTGAGTCGAAGGGACAAGGGAACACTGAAGCTTTCTTT TRBV10-3 NA TRBJ1-1 NA